The T cell receptor beta chain under discussion was sequenced for a study of OX40 agonist ivuxolimab in advanced cancers. Data came from immunoSEQ multiplex PCR; TCRdb stores just in-frame clones and leaves some out. The table shows approximately 70,000 clones, with roughly 80% occurring only once. The study's findings and limits: Nonresponders, in some cases, also had low normalized T-cell clonal expansion.

With respect to this clone: Its target is unknown.

No patient had autoimmune disease or received systemic immunosuppression. The TCR sequence derives from an adult with an advanced solid tumor such as melanoma, head and neck, liver or kidney cancer. Sample: CD4+ or CD8+ T cells sorted from blood, taken in a trial of the OX40 agonist ivuxolimab.

CDR3 sequence reads: CASSPGGTENYGYTF. Written as DNA, the CDR3 is TGTGCCAGCTCCCCGGGTGGGACGGAGAACTATGGCTACACCTTC. The gene calls are TRBV18 and TRBJ1-2; D is possibly TRBD1 (5 bases). This CDR3 is built from 15 residues. V dropped 6 bases and J dropped 2 bases, with 16 bases sitting between them. From germline, CDR1 is KGHSH and CDR2 LQKENI.